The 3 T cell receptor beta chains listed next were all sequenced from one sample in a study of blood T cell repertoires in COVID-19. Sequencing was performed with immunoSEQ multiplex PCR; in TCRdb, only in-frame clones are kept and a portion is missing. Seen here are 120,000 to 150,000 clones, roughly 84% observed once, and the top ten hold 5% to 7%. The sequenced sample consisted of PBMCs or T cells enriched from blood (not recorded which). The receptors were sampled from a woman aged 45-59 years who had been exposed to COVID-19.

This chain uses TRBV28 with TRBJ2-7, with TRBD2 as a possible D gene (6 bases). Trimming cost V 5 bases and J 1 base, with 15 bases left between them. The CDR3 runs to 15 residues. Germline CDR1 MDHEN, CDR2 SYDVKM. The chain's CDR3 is CASSPGTLTSYEQYF. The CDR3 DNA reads TGTGCCAGCAGTCCCGGGACTCTTACTTCCTACGAGCAGTACTTC.

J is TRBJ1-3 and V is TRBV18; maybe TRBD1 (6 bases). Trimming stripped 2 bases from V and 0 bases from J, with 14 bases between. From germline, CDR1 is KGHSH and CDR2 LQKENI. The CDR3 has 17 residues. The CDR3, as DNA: TGTGCCAGCTCACCATATGGGACACTGAACTCTGGAAACACCATATATTTT. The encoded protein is CASSPYGTLNSGNTIYF.

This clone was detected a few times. The CDR3 sequence: CASSARSDTEAFF. Here the CDR3 DNA reads TGTGCCAGCAGCGCACGGTCGGACACTGAAGCTTTCTTT. The chain recombines TRBV27 with TRBJ1-1; no clear D gene. The germline V gene has CDR1 MNHEY and CDR2 SMNVEV (reference sequence). This CDR3 is built from 13 residues. The V gene lost 6 bases and the J gene lost 3 bases, with 11 bases spanning the gap.